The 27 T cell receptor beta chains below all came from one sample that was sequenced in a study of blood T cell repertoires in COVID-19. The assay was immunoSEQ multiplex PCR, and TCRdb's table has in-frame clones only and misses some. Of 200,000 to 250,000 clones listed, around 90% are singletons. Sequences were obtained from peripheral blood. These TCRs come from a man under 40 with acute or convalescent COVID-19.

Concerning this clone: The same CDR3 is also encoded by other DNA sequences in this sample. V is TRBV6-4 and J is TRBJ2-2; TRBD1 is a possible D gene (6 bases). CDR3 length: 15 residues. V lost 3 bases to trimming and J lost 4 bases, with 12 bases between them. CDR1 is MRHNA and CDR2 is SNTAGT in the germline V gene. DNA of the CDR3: TGTGCCAGCAGTGAACAGGGTGCGAGCACCGGGGAGCTGTTTTTT. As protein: CASSEQGASTGELFF.

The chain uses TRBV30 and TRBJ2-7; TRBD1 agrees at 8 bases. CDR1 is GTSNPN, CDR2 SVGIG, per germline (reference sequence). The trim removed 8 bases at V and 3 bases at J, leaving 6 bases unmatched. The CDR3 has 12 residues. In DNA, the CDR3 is TGTGCCGCAACAGGGGGTAACTACGAGCAGTACTTC. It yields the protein CAATGGNYEQYF. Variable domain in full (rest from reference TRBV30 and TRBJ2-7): SQTIHQWPATLVQPVGSPLSLECTVEGTSNPNLYWYRQAAGRGLQLLFYSVGIGQISSEVPQNLSASRPQDRQFILSSKKLLLSDSGFYLCAATGGNYEQYFGPGTRLTVT.

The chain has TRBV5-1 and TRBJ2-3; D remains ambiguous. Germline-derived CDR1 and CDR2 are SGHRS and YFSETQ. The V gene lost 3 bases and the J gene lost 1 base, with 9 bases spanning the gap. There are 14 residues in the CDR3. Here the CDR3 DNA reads TGCGCCAGCAGCTCCACTACCCGCACAGATACGCAGTATTTT. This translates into CASSSTTRTDTQYF.

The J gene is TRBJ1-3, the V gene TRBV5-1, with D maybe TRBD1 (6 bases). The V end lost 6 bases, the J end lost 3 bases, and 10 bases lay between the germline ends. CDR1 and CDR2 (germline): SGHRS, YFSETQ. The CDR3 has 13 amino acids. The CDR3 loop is CASTTGHGNTIYF. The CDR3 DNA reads TGCGCCAGCACGACGGGACATGGAAACACCATATATTTT.

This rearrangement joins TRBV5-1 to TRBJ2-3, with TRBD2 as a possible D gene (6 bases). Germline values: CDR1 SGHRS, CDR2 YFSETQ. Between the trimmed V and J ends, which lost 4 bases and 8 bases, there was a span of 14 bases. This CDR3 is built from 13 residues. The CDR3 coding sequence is TGCGCCAGCAGCAGCAGTGCGGGGCGTACGCAGTATTTT. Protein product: CASSSSAGRTQYF.

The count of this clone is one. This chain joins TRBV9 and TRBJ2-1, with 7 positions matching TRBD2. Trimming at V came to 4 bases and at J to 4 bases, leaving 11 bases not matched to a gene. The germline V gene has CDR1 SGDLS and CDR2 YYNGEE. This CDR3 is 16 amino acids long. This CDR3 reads CASSTSTAGIYNEQFF. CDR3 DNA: TGTGCCAGCAGCACCTCCACAGCGGGGATTTACAATGAGCAGTTCTTC.

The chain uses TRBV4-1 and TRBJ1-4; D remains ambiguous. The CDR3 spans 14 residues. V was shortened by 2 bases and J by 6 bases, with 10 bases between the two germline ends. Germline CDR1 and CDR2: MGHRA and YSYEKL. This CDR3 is CASSQSMSYEKLFF. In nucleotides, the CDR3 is TGCGCCAGCAGCCAATCTATGTCGTATGAAAAACTGTTTTTT.

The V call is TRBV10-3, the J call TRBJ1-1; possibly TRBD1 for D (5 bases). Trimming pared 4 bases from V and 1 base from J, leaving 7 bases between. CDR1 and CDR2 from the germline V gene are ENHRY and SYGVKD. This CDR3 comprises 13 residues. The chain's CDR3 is CAISARENTEAFF. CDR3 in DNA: TGTGCCATCAGTGCCAGGGAGAACACTGAAGCTTTCTTT.

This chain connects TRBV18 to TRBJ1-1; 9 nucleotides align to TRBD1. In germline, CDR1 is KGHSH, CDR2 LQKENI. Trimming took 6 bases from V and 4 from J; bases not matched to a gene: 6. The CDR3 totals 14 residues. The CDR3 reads CASSPTGGGTEAFF. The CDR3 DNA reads TGTGCCAGCTCCCCGACAGGGGGAGGCACTGAAGCTTTCTTT.

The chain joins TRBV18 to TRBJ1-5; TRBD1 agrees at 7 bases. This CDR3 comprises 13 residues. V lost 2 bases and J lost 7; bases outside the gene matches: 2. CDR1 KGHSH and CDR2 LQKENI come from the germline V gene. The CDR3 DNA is TGTGCCAGCTCACCAACAGGGGACCAGCCCCAGCATTTT. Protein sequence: CASSPTGDQPQHF.

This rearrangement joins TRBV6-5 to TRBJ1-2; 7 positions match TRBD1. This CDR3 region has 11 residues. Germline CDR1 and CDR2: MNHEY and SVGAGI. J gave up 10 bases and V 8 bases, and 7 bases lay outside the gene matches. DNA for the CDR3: TGTGCCAGCTTGACAGGGTCTCTCTACACCTTC. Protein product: CASLTGSLYTF.

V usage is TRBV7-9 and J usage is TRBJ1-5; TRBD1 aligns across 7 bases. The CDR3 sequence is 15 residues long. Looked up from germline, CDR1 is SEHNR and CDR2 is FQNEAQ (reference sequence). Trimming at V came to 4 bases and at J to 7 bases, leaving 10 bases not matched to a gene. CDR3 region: CASSSSRTGGQPQHF. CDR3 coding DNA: TGTGCCAGCAGCTCCTCTAGGACAGGAGGACAGCCCCAGCATTTT.

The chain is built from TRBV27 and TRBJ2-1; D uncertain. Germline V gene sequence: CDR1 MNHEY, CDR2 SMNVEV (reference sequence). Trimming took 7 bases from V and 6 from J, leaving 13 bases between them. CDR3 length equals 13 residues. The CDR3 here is CASTSPLSNEQFF. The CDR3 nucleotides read TGTGCCAGCACGAGCCCCTTGAGCAATGAGCAGTTCTTC.

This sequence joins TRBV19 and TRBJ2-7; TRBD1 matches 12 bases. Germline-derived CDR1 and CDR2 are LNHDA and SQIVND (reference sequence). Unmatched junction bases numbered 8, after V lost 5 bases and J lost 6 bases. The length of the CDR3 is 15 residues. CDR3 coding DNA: TGTGCCAGTAGTTCCCCGGGACAGGGGGCGCCCGAGCAGTACTTC. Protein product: CASSSPGQGAPEQYF.

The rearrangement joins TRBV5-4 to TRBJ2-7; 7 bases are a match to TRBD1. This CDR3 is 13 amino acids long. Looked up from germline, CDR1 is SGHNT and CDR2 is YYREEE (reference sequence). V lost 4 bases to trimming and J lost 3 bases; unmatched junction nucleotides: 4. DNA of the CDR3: TGTGCCAGCAGCCGGACAGGAAGCTACGAGCAGTACTTC. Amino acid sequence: CASSRTGSYEQYF. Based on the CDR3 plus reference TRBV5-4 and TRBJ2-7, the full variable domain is ETGVTQSPTHLIKTRGQQVTLRCSSQSGHNTVSWYQQALGQGPQFIFQYYREEENGRGNFPPRFSGLQFPNYSSELNVNALELDDSALYLCASSRTGSYEQYFGPGTRLTVT.

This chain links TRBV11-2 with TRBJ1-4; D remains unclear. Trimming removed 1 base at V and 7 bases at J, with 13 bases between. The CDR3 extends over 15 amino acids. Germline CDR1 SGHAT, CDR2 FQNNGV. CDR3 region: CASSLGAVGSEKLFF. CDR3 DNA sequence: TGTGCCAGCAGCTTAGGGGCCGTTGGGTCTGAAAAACTGTTTTTT.

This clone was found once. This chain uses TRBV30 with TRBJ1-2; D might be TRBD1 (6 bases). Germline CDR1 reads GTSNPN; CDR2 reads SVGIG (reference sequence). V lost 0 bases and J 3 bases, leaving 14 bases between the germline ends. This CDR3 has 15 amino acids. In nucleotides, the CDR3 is TGTGCCTGGAGTGTAGTGGGGGCTCTAGACTATGGCTACACCTTC. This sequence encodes CAWSVVGALDYGYTF.

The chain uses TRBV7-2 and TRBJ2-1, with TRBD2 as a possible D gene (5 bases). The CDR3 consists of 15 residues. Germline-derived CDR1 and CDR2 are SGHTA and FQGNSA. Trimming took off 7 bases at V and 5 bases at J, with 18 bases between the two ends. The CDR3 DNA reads TGTGCCAGCAACTGGAGGAATCCCCGAAACAATGAGCAGTTCTTC. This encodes CASNWRNPRNNEQFF.

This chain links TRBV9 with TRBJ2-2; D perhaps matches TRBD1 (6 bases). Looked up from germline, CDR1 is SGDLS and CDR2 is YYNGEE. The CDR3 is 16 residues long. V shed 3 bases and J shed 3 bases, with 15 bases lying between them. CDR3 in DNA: TGTGCCAGCAGCGAACAGGGAAACGTAGACACCGGGGAGCTGTTTTTT. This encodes CASSEQGNVDTGELFF.

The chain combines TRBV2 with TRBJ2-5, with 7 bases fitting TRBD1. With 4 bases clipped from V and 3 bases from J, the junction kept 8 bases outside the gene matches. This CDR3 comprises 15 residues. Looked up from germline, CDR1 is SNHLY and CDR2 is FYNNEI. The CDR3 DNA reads TGTGCCAGCAGTGTCGGACAGGTGTCCAAAGAGACCCAGTACTTC. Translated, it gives CASSVGQVSKETQYF.

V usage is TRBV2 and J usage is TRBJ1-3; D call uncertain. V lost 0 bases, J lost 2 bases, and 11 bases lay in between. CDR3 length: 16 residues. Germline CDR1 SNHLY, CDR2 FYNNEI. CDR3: CASSEAVYLPGNTIYF. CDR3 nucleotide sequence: TGTGCCAGCAGTGAAGCGGTCTACCTACCTGGAAACACCATATATTTT.

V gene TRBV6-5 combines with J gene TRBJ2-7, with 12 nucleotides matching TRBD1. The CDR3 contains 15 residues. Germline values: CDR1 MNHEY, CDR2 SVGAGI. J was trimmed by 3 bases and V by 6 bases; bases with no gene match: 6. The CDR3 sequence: CASRPGQGADYEQYF. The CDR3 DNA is TGTGCCAGCAGGCCGGGACAGGGGGCCGACTACGAGCAGTACTTC.

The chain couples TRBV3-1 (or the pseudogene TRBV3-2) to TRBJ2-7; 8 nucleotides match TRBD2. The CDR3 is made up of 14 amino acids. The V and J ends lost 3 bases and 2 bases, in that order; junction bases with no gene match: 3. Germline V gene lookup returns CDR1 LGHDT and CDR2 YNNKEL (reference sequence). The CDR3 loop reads CASSQLGGAYEQYF. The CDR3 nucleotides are TGTGCCAGCAGCCAGCTCGGGGGGGCCTACGAGCAGTACTTC.

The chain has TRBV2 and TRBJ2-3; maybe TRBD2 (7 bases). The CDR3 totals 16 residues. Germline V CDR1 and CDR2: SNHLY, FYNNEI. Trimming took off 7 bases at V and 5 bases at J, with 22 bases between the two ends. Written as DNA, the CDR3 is TGTGCCAGCAACGAGGGGAGGGCCAGGGGCCAAGATACGCAGTATTTT. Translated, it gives CASNEGRARGQDTQYF.

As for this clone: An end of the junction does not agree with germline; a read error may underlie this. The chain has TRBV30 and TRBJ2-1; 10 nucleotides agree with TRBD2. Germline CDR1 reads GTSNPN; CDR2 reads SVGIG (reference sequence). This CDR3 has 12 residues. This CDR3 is CAWTSGSIPPLF. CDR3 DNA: TGTGCCTGGACTAGCGGGAGTATTCCCCCCCTCTTC.

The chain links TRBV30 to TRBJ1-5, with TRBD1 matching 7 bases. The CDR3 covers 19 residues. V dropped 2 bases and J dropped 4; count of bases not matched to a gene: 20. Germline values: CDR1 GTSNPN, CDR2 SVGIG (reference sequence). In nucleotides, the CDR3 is TGTGCCTGGAGTCGGGCCTATACAGGGGAATCTAGTCGTAATCAGCCCCAGCATTTT. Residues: CAWSRAYTGESSRNQPQHF.

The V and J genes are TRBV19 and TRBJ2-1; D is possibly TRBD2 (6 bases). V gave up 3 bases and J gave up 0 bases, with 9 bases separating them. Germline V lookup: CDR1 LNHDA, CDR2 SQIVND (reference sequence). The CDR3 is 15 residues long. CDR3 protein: CASSIGGRSYNEQFF. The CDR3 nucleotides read TGTGCCAGTAGTATCGGGGGTCGCTCCTACAATGAGCAGTTCTTC.